This is a list of T cell receptor beta chains from one sample in a study of T-cell reconstitution after alpha-beta-depleted transplantation in children. A single record per CDR3 protein comes from TCRdb applying MiXCR to the PCR reads. The sample consists of about 640,000 distinct CDR3 sequences, 10% to 15% of them appearing once. Sequences were derived from PBMCs, mostly from graft donor cells, sampled 360 days after TCRalphabeta/CD19-depleted stem cell transplant. These receptors all stem from a male patient aged 10 to 17 who had a stem cell transplant for acute myeloid leukemia, so the T cells may come from the graft donor. Both conserved end residues are part of each CDR3. A D gene is named only where the DNA matches it firmly. Size is stated for part of the rows, as once, few or many counts, or as a class when the clone is expanded.

V	J	size	D	CDR3	DNA
TRBV24-1	TRBJ2-1	.	.	CATSDPGPSADNEQFF	TGTGCCACCAGTGATCCCGGACCTAGCGCGGACAATGAGCAGTTCTTC
TRBV5-6	TRBJ1-5	.	.	CASSTSAVYSNQPQHF	TGTGCCAGCAGCACCTCGGCAGTTTATAGCAATCAGCCCCAGCATTTT
TRBV7-9	TRBJ1-1	many	TRBD1	CASSVQGARTEAFF	TGTGCCAGCAGCGTACAGGGGGCGCGCACTGAAGCTTTCTTT
TRBV20-1	TRBJ2-3	few	TRBD2	CSARSAGLAGGGTQYF	TGCAGTGCTAGATCGGCGGGACTAGCGGGAGGTGGTACGCAGTATTTT
TRBV11-3	TRBJ1-1	few	.	CASSLVPFTSEVGAFF	TGTGCCAGCAGCTTAGTCCCCTTCACCTCGGAGGTAGGAGCTTTCTTT
TRBV7-9	TRBJ1-2	.	.	CASSLALGRSHNYGYTF	TGTGCCAGCAGCTTAGCCTTGGGCCGCTCTCATAACTATGGCTACACCTTC
TRBV5-6	TRBJ2-2	few	.	CASSLGHYTGELFF	TGTGCCAGCAGCTTGGGGCACTACACCGGGGAGCTGTTTTTT
TRBV15	TRBJ1-1	many	.	CATSREGGDDTEAFF	TGTGCCACCAGCAGAGAGGGGGGTGACGACACTGAAGCTTTCTTT
TRBV10-3	TRBJ2-5	.	TRBD2	CAISPKAGVSQETQYF	TGTGCCATCAGCCCCAAAGCGGGAGTAAGCCAAGAGACCCAGTACTTC
TRBV6-1	TRBJ2-5	few	.	CASSETPRRTQYF	TGTGCCAGCAGTGAAACCCCTCGACGGACCCAGTACTTC
TRBV20-1	TRBJ2-2	many	.	CSAKIGRGGGVSAGELFF	TGCAGTGCTAAGATCGGCAGGGGTGGGGGTGTTTCTGCCGGGGAGCTGTTTTTT
TRBV18	TRBJ2-1	.	.	CASSPDRLSQYNEQFF	TGTGCCAGCTCACCAGATCGCCTCTCCCAATACAATGAGCAGTTCTTC
TRBV7-2	TRBJ2-1	few	TRBD1	CASSLGQRGSYNEQFF	TGTGCCAGCAGCTTGGGACAGCGTGGCTCCTACAATGAGCAGTTCTTC
TRBV29-1	TRBJ2-1	many	.	CSVVGRYNEQFF	TGCAGCGTTGTTGGAAGGTACAATGAGCAGTTCTTC
TRBV5-1	TRBJ1-1	few	TRBD1	CASSLAQTGGTEAFF	TGCGCCAGCAGCTTGGCCCAGACAGGGGGCACTGAAGCTTTCTTT
TRBV30	TRBJ2-3	few	.	CAWTPGDTQYF	TGTGCCTGGACGCCCGGGGATACGCAGTATTTT
TRBV4-3	TRBJ2-7	.	.	CASSQVTGQGYEQYF	TGCGCCAGCAGCCAAGTAACCGGACAAGGTTACGAGCAGTACTTC
TRBV20-1	TRBJ2-3	few	.	CSARTGTTDTQYF	TGCAGTGCTAGAACCGGGACCACAGATACGCAGTATTTT
TRBV20-1	TRBJ2-7	many	.	CSARGVRGQSSYEQYF	TGCAGTGCTAGAGGGGTGAGGGGACAATCCTCCTACGAGCAGTACTTC
TRBV15	TRBJ1-1	few	.	CATSALRSGGAFF	TGTGCCACCAGCGCACTACGGAGCGGGGGGGCTTTCTTT
TRBV4-2	TRBJ2-1	many	TRBD2	CASSRPLAGGHNEQFF	TGTGCCAGCAGCCGACCCCTAGCGGGAGGGCACAATGAGCAGTTCTTC
TRBV24-1	TRBJ2-2	.	.	CAAQSGTPNTGELFF	TGTGCAGCACAGTCCGGGACTCCTAACACCGGGGAGCTGTTTTTT
TRBV7-2	TRBJ1-5	.	.	CASSLGPHGGNQPQHF	TGTGCCAGCAGCTTAGGCCCACATGGGGGCAATCAGCCCCAGCATTTT
TRBV29-1	TRBJ2-7	many	.	CSVAGPMGTGYEQYF	TGCAGCGTAGCCGGCCCAATGGGTACAGGCTACGAGCAGTACTTC
TRBV10-3	TRBJ1-1	few	.	CAISDSGLHRGMNTEAFF	TGTGCCATCAGTGACTCGGGACTCCATCGGGGCATGAACACTGAAGCTTTCTTT
TRBV4-1	TRBJ1-5	.	TRBD1	CASSQYQGDQPQHF	TGCGCCAGCAGCCAGTATCAGGGGGATCAGCCCCAGCATTTT
TRBV5-1	TRBJ2-5	few	.	CASTTGGQYQETQYF	TGCGCCAGCACCACGGGGGGCCAGTACCAAGAGACCCAGTACTTC
TRBV29-1	TRBJ2-1	.	TRBD2	CSVVKGGLGDRNEQFF	TGCAGCGTTGTAAAAGGGGGACTAGGGGATAGAAATGAGCAGTTCTTC
TRBV6-5	TRBJ2-7	many	.	CASSRTATYEQYF	TGTGCCAGCAGCCGGACGGCCACCTACGAGCAGTACTTC
TRBV25-1	TRBJ1-4	.	.	CASSELIGFKYEKLFF	TGTGCCAGCAGTGAATTGATCGGGTTTAAGTATGAAAAACTGTTTTTT
TRBV28	TRBJ1-1	many	.	CASSELVNTEAFF	TGTGCCAGCTCGGAACTTGTGAACACTGAAGCTTTCTTT
TRBV7-7	TRBJ2-2	.	TRBD2	CVSGGLAGELFF	TGCGTCTCGGGAGGGCTAGCCGGGGAGCTGTTTTTT
TRBV7-3	TRBJ2-1	many	TRBD2	CASSLPSGGNEQFF	TGTGCCAGCAGCTTACCTAGCGGGGGAAATGAGCAGTTCTTC
TRBV21-1	TRBJ1-2	.	.	CASSTSDRGRNYGYTF	TGTGCCAGCAGCACCTCGGACAGGGGGAGAAACTATGGCTACACCTTC
TRBV12-3/TRBV12-4	TRBJ2-7	many	TRBD2	CASSRLAGTYEQYF	TGTGCCAGCAGCCGACTAGCGGGAACCTACGAGCAGTACTTC
TRBV9	TRBJ2-1	few	.	CASSLMWGARDEQFF	TGTGCCAGCAGCCTCATGTGGGGGGCGAGAGATGAGCAGTTCTTC
TRBV4-2	TRBJ2-7	few	TRBD1	CASSPKWDSAYEQYF	TGTGCCAGCAGCCCGAAATGGGACAGCGCCTACGAGCAGTACTTC
TRBV9	TRBJ2-7	.	TRBD1	CASSPKDRYEQYF	TGTGCCAGCAGCCCAAAGGACAGGTACGAGCAGTACTTC
TRBV5-1	TRBJ2-1	few	TRBD2	CASSLVTSGSNPEQFF	TGCGCCAGCAGCTTGGTAACTAGCGGGAGTAACCCTGAGCAGTTCTTC
TRBV24-1	TRBJ2-7	few	TRBD1	CATSDFDRDPYEQYF	TGTGCCACCAGTGATTTCGACAGGGATCCCTACGAGCAGTACTTC
TRBV6-5	TRBJ2-6	.	TRBD1	CASSYGDRVSGANVLTF	TGTGCCAGCAGTTACGGTGACAGGGTCTCTGGGGCCAACGTCCTGACTTTC
TRBV7-2	TRBJ2-7	few	TRBD2	CASSLAPGRANEQYF	TGTGCCAGCAGCTTAGCTCCGGGGAGGGCCAATGAGCAGTACTTC
TRBV9	TRBJ2-7	.	.	CASSVAAGPSYEQYF	TGTGCCAGCAGCGTAGCGGCAGGCCCCTCCTACGAGCAGTACTTC
TRBV6-2/TRBV6-3	TRBJ2-5	few	TRBD2	CASSYSPGTSGETQYF	TGTGCCAGCAGTTACTCCCCAGGGACTAGCGGCGAGACCCAGTACTTC
TRBV19	TRBJ2-1	.	.	CASSIVNLGNEQFF	TGTGCCAGTAGTATAGTGAATCTAGGGAATGAGCAGTTCTTC
TRBV24-1	TRBJ2-5	few	TRBD2	CATSAAVGAGEETQYF	TGTGCCACCAGTGCAGCGGTTGGAGCGGGAGAAGAGACCCAGTACTTC
TRBV7-8	TRBJ2-5	few	TRBD2	CASSLVGSGYQETQYF	TGTGCCAGCAGCTTAGTTGGTAGCGGGTATCAAGAGACCCAGTACTTC
TRBV21-1	TRBJ2-1	few	.	CAGNSEYNEQFF	TGTGCCGGCAATAGCGAATACAATGAGCAGTTCTTC
TRBV19	TRBJ2-1	.	TRBD2	CASTLGLVSDEQFF	TGTGCCAGTACTCTGGGACTAGTAAGCGATGAGCAGTTCTTC
TRBV3-1	TRBJ2-2	few	TRBD2	CASSQVGSGRAMDTGELFF	TGTGCCAGCAGCCAAGTTGGTAGCGGGAGGGCCATGGACACCGGGGAGCTGTTTTTT
TRBV4-1	TRBJ2-5	.	.	CASSQEGVPGAIYF	TGCGCCAGCAGCCAGGAGGGGGTACCCGGCGCCATATACTTC
TRBV5-1	TRBJ2-3	many	.	CASSLYTGSTDTQYF	TGCGCCAGCAGCTTGTATACAGGGTCAACAGATACGCAGTATTTT
TRBV10-3	TRBJ2-3	.	TRBD2	CAISAAGGKDTQYF	TGTGCCATCAGTGCCGCGGGAGGGAAAGATACGCAGTATTTT
TRBV7-3	TRBJ2-1	many	.	CASSPPDGVNEQFF	TGTGCCAGCAGCCCCCCTGACGGAGTCAATGAGCAGTTCTTC
TRBV5-1	TRBJ2-7	many	.	CASSLGQETYEQYF	TGCGCCAGCAGCTTGGGACAGGAGACCTACGAGCAGTACTTC
TRBV28	TRBJ2-7	.	TRBD2	CASSTRAGGRADEQYF	TGTGCCAGCAGTACCCGGGCAGGCGGGAGGGCCGACGAGCAGTACTTC
TRBV7-2	TRBJ2-5	many	.	CASSLVGTRGQETQYF	TGTGCCAGCAGCTTAGTTGGAACTAGGGGCCAAGAGACCCAGTACTTC